This entry features one TCR beta chain sequence. The method was immunoSEQ multiplex PCR; TCRdb's version includes in-frame clones alone and lacks a portion of them. The table lists approximately 28,000 clones, 85% to 95% of them singletons. The sample originates from a study of blood T cell repertoires in COVID-19. Enrolled during active infection, Seattle patients were then followed longitudinally. Trimming removed 0 bases at V and 0 bases at J, with 14 bases between. The CDR3 length is 18 residues. CDR1 LGHNA and CDR2 YSLEER come from the germline V gene. The sequence came from an older woman with COVID-19, enrolled during active disease. The V and J genes are TRBV4-3 and TRBJ1-4, with a weak D call TRBD1 (6 bases). The sequencing sample was made of peripheral blood. The DNA for the CDR3 is TGCGCCAGCAGCCAAGAGGCAGGGGCGGGTACAACTAATGAAAAACTGTTTTTT. This gives the protein CASSQEAGAGTTNEKLFF.